The 32 T cell receptor beta chains given below trace back to one sample, sequenced in a study of human T cells and chemical hapten exposure. TCRdb re-called the RACE reads through MiXCR, storing one row per CDR3 protein. The profile shows about 290,000 distinct CDR3 sequences, 7.5% to 8% of them singletons. Time point given: pre-sensitization, week 0. Treatment denoted: therapeutic diphenylcyclopropenone sensitization with weekly scalp DPC. The material sequenced was whole blood, taken in connection with sensitization to the hapten diphenylcyclopropenone (DPC). These receptors were obtained from a man in his late teens or twenties with alopecia areata. Some clones in this sample may be carry-over from other donors' samples.

This clonotype was seen a handful of times. The V call is TRBV5-1, the J call TRBJ2-2, with 10 nucleotides matching TRBD1. In germline, CDR1 is SGHRS, CDR2 YFSETQ. Trimming cost V 4 bases and J 4 bases; bases outside gene matches: 7. The CDR3 has 16 residues. CDR3 amino acids: CASSPRDRGGTGELFF. Written as DNA, the CDR3 is TGCGCCAGCAGCCCCCGGGACAGGGGTGGCACCGGGGAGCTGTTTTTT. Complete variable domain (other parts from reference TRBV5-1 and TRBJ2-2): KAGVTQTPRYLIKTRGQQVTLSCSPISGHRSVSWYQQTPGQGLQFLFEYFSETQRNKGNFPGRFSGRQFSNSRSEMNVSTLELGDSALYLCASSPRDRGGTGELFFGEGSRLTVL.

The genes are TRBV28 and TRBJ2-2, with D perhaps TRBD2 (6 bases). The germline CDR1 and CDR2 sequences are MDHEN and SYDVKM. Trimming cost V 7 bases and J 0 bases, with 12 bases left between them. This CDR3 contains 15 residues. Written as DNA, the CDR3 is TGTGCCAGCAAGATCGGGGGTGCGAACACCGGGGAGCTGTTTTTT. Amino acids: CASKIGGANTGELFF.

This clonotype was detected a few times. The rearrangement uses TRBV6-1 and TRBJ1-2; no firm D call. Trimming left V 1 base short and J 4 bases short, with 7 bases between. Germline CDR1 is MNHNS and CDR2 is SASEGT. There are 13 residues in the CDR3. The CDR3 is CASSEGHSYGYTF. DNA for the CDR3: TGTGCCAGCAGTGAAGGGCATTCCTATGGCTACACCTTC.

At least ten counts were recorded for this clonotype. The rearrangement joins TRBV9 to TRBJ1-5; D is unresolved. In germline, CDR1 is SGDLS, CDR2 YYNGEE. The CDR3 sequence is 13 residues long. V was trimmed by 0 bases and J by 9 bases, leaving 10 bases between them. CDR3: CASSVGFSGPQHF. In DNA form, the CDR3 reads TGTGCCAGCAGCGTAGGATTCTCCGGGCCCCAGCATTTT. Full variable domain (outside the CDR3, taken from reference TRBV9 and TRBJ1-5): DSGVTQTPKHLITATGQRVTLRCSPRSGDLSVYWYQQSLDQGLQFLIQYYNGEERAKGNILERFSAQQFPDLHSELNLSSLELGDSALYFCASSVGFSGPQHFGDGTRLSIL.

Ten or more counts support this clonotype. The rearrangement links TRBV20-1 to TRBJ2-3, with TRBD1 identical over 8 bases. Germline V lookup: CDR1 DFQATT, CDR2 SNEGSKA (reference sequence). J lost 6 bases, V lost 0 bases, and 14 bases had no gene match. This CDR3 spans 17 amino acids. The DNA for the CDR3 is TGCAGTGCTAGAGACCCTGCGGACAGGGTAAAATCGGATACGCAGTATTTT. Translating gives CSARDPADRVKSDTQYF.

CDR3 DNA sequence: TGTGCCAGCAGTGTGGGGCAGGGGATTGGCAAAAACATTCAGTACTTC. Amino acid sequence: CASSVGQGIGKNIQYF. The J gene is TRBJ2-4, the V gene TRBV28, with D possibly TRBD1 on 6 matching bases. The germline CDR1 and CDR2 sequences are MDHEN and SYDVKM. The V end lost 5 bases, the J end lost 3 bases, and 17 bases lay between the germline ends. The CDR3 loop spans 16 amino acids.

This clonotype has just a few counts. V gene TRBV28 combines with J gene TRBJ1-3, with D unresolved. Deletions cut 1 base from V and 0 bases from J, with 10 bases between. Germline values: CDR1 MDHEN, CDR2 SYDVKM. This CDR3 is built from 16 residues. CDR3 DNA sequence: TGTGCCAGCAGTTTATTCAGGCAGAGCTCTGGAAACACCATATATTTT. The encoded protein is CASSLFRQSSGNTIYF.

This clonotype has only a few counts. The CDR3 region is CASGYMGLPDEKLFF. The CDR3 region has the DNA TGTGCCAGCGGGTATATGGGACTCCCGGATGAAAAACTGTTTTTT. The chain links TRBV12-3 or TRBV12-4 to TRBJ1-4; D is perhaps TRBD1 (5 bases). Trimming cost V 8 bases and J 6 bases, with 19 bases left between them. This CDR3 spans 15 amino acids.

This clonotype was seen only a few times. V usage is TRBV7-9 and J usage is TRBJ1-6; the D is unclear. This CDR3 comprises 13 residues. Trimming took off 0 bases at V and 8 bases at J, with 5 bases between the two ends. Germline-derived CDR1 and CDR2 are SEHNR and FQNEAQ (reference sequence). The DNA for the CDR3 is TGTGCCAGCAGCTTAGCGCCAGATTCACCCCTCCACTTT. Its protein is CASSLAPDSPLHF.

This clonotype came up a few times. The CDR3 loop reads CASSSRDYGYTF. The CDR3 region has the DNA TGTGCCAGCAGTTCCAGGGACTATGGCTACACCTTC. The gene calls are TRBV6-5 and TRBJ1-2, with a weak D call TRBD1 (5 bases). Germline V gene lookup returns CDR1 MNHEY and CDR2 SVGAGI. The CDR3 length is 12 residues. V lost 4 bases to trimming and J lost 3 bases, with 6 bases between them.

This clonotype has a handful of counts. The CDR3 nucleotides read TGCGCCAGCAGCTCCCTAGCGGGGGAGGACAAAAACATTCAGTACTTC. Translated: CASSSLAGEDKNIQYF. This chain uses TRBV5-1 with TRBJ2-4; 10 positions agree with TRBD2. The junction had 6 bases not matched to a gene; V was cut back by 3 bases and J by 3 bases. Germline CDR1 and CDR2: SGHRS and YFSETQ. This CDR3 comprises 16 residues.

This clonotype has a handful of counts. The gene calls are TRBV15 and TRBJ1-1; perhaps TRBD1 as D (6 bases). V was pared by 5 bases and J by 5 bases, with 18 bases between. This CDR3 has 15 residues. Germline V lookup: CDR1 LNHNV, CDR2 YYDKDF (reference sequence). CDR3 region: CATSVRNRVGTEAFF. The CDR3 DNA sequence: TGTGCCACCAGCGTACGAAACAGGGTGGGGACTGAAGCTTTCTTT. The variable domain in full, completed from reference TRBV15 and TRBJ1-1, reads DAMVIQNPRYQVTQFGKPVTLSCSQTLNHNVMYWYQQKSSQAPKLLFHYYDKDFNNEADTPDNFQSRRPNTSFCFLDIRSPGLGDTAMYLCATSVRNRVGTEAFFGQGTRLTVV.

This clonotype was counted at least ten times. The chain recombines TRBV20-1 with TRBJ2-3; TRBD2 matches 9 bases. The CDR3 totals 14 residues. In germline, CDR1 is DFQATT, CDR2 SNEGSKA (reference sequence). With V trimmed by 6 bases and J by 3 bases, 7 bases remained unmatched. The CDR3 is CSAEAGGRTDTQYF. CDR3 nucleotides: TGCAGTGCGGAAGCGGGGGGAAGAACAGATACGCAGTATTTT.

This chain joins TRBV20-1 and TRBJ1-5; a weak D match, TRBD1 (6 bases). The V and J ends lost 5 bases and 0 bases respectively, with 11 bases between them. The CDR3 loop spans 14 amino acids. Per the germline V gene, CDR1 is DFQATT and CDR2 is SNEGSKA (reference sequence). CDR3 loop: CSAGTTYSNQPQHF. The CDR3 DNA reads as TGCAGTGCTGGGACAACGTATAGCAATCAGCCCCAGCATTTT.

CDR3 region: CATAGQGGQPQHF. The CDR3 DNA reads as TGTGCCACCGCCGGGCAGGGAGGTCAGCCCCAGCATTTT. The V and J genes are TRBV24-1 and TRBJ1-5, with D maybe TRBD1 (5 bases). The CDR3 runs to 13 residues. V shed 9 bases and J shed 6 bases, with 14 bases lying between them. From germline, CDR1 is KGHDR and CDR2 SFDVKD.

This clonotype was counted between two and nine times. The chain is built from TRBV9 and TRBJ2-2, with TRBD1 as a possible D gene (6 bases). Trimming took 4 bases from V and 8 from J, leaving 12 bases between them. CDR1 is SGDLS, CDR2 YYNGEE, per germline. The CDR3 totals 13 residues. As DNA, the CDR3 is TGTGCCAGCAGCTCCAGGGGCCGGGGGGAGCTGTTTTTT. Translating it yields CASSSRGRGELFF.

The V and J genes are TRBV9 and TRBJ2-5; D possibly uses TRBD1 or TRBD2 (5 bases each). The CDR3 consists of 15 residues. Trimming took off 0 bases at V and 3 bases at J, with 12 bases between the two ends. Germline-derived CDR1 and CDR2 are SGDLS and YYNGEE. The CDR3 bases are TGTGCCAGCAGCGTAGGACCGTGGGGGAAAGAGACCCAGTACTTC. Encoded protein: CASSVGPWGKETQYF.

This clonotype was counted ten times or more. The chain is built from TRBV6-5 and TRBJ1-5; D uncertain. The V and J ends lost 9 bases and 7 bases respectively, with 10 bases between them. The CDR3 is 11 residues long. Germline V gene lookup returns CDR1 MNHEY and CDR2 SVGAGI. This chain's CDR3 is CASGRGQPQHF. DNA for the CDR3: TGTGCCAGTGGCCGTGGGCAGCCCCAGCATTTT.

This clonotype appeared many times. The chain couples TRBV6-2 or TRBV6-3 to TRBJ2-3; 7 bases map to TRBD2. V lost 0 bases, J lost 7 bases, and 7 bases stayed unmatched. The length of the CDR3 is 15 residues. Per the germline V gene, CDR1 is MNHEY and CDR2 is SVGEGT. In DNA form, the CDR3 reads TGTGCCAGCAGTTACTCGAGAGCGGGGTTGAATACGCAGTATTTT. Its protein is CASSYSRAGLNTQYF.

V is TRBV4-1 and J is TRBJ1-2; D unresolved. The V end lost 0 bases, the J end lost 6 bases, and 11 bases lay between the germline ends. The CDR3 length is 14 residues. CDR1 MGHRA and CDR2 YSYEKL come from the germline V gene. CDR3 sequence (DNA): TGCGCCAGCAGCCAAGAGCTTCGAGAAAATGGCTACACCTTC. This translates into CASSQELRENGYTF.

This sequence joins TRBV7-2 and TRBJ1-5; D call uncertain. Deletions cut 5 bases from V and 5 bases from J, with 13 bases between. The CDR3 length is 14 residues. Germline loops: CDR1 SGHTA, CDR2 FQGNSA. CDR3 in DNA: TGTGCCAGCAGCCCGAGGGTCAGCGATCAGCCCCAGCATTTT. Protein product: CASSPRVSDQPQHF. The full variable domain, its missing parts supplied by reference TRBV7-2 and TRBJ1-5, is GAGVSQSPSNKVTEKGKDVELRCDPISGHTALYWYRQSLGQGLEFLIYFQGNSAPDKSGLPSDRFSAERTGGSVSTLTIQRTQQEDSAVYLCASSPRVSDQPQHFGDGTRLSIL.

This chain connects TRBV7-9 to TRBJ2-1; 7 positions match TRBD1. CDR3 length: 15 amino acids. Germline V CDR1 and CDR2: SEHNR, FQNEAQ (reference sequence). V shed 2 bases and J 0 bases; nucleotides not matched to a gene: 1. The DNA of the CDR3 is TGTGCCAGCAGCTTATGGGACAGCTCCTACAATGAGCAGTTCTTC. Its translation is CASSLWDSSYNEQFF.

There are a few counts of this clonotype. The J gene is TRBJ1-5, the V gene TRBV28; TRBD1 aligns across 7 bases. V was clipped by 7 bases and J by 5 bases; unmatched bases: 8. Germline CDR1 reads MDHEN; CDR2 reads SYDVKM. CDR3 length: 14 amino acids. The CDR3 nucleotides read TGTGCCAGCACCGAGACAGGGCCCCATCAGCCCCAGCATTTT. It translates to CASTETGPHQPQHF.

This clonotype was found many times. This sequence joins TRBV25-1 and TRBJ2-5, with 8 nucleotides matching TRBD2. Germline V gene data show CDR1 as MGHDK and CDR2 as SYGVNS. The V and J ends lost 1 base and 5 bases, in that order; junction bases with no gene match: 6. There are 15 residues in the CDR3. CDR3 in DNA: TGTGCCAGCAGTGAATTTGGGGGCGGGAGGGAGACCCAGTACTTC. The encoded protein is CASSEFGGGRETQYF.

The chain employs TRBV11-2 and TRBJ1-6; 7 nucleotides align to TRBD1. The CDR3 is made up of 18 amino acids. J lost 5 bases, V lost 5 bases, and 15 bases had no gene match. Germline V lookup: CDR1 SGHAT, CDR2 FQNNGV. CDR3 protein: CASSAPGQPQKNNSPLHF. CDR3 coding DNA: TGTGCCAGCAGCGCACCGGGACAGCCGCAAAAAAATAATTCACCCCTCCACTTT.

This clonotype came up a few times. The chain couples TRBV6-8 to TRBJ2-5; 7 bases are a match to TRBD1. Germline CDR1 is MNHGY and CDR2 is SAAAGT. The CDR3 contains 16 residues. V was pared by 3 bases and J by 7 bases, with 14 bases of the junction left unmatched. For the CDR3, the DNA is TGTGCCAGCAGTTATACTGAAGGACAGGTCCCGCGGACCCAGTACTTC. Protein: CASSYTEGQVPRTQYF.

This clonotype was picked up many times. CDR3 sequence reads: CASSSTVAGANVLTF. CDR3 bases: TGCGCCAGCAGCTCCACCGTCGCTGGGGCCAACGTCCTGACTTTC. The V call is TRBV5-1, the J call TRBJ2-6, with D hard to call. Germline V gene data show CDR1 as SGHRS and CDR2 as YFSETQ. The V end lost 3 bases, the J end lost 2 bases, and 9 bases lay between the germline ends. The CDR3 runs to 15 residues. Using reference TRBV5-1 and TRBJ2-6 for the parts outside the CDR3, the full variable domain is KAGVTQTPRYLIKTRGQQVTLSCSPISGHRSVSWYQQTPGQGLQFLFEYFSETQRNKGNFPGRFSGRQFSNSRSEMNVSTLELGDSALYLCASSSTVAGANVLTFGAGSRLTVL.

This rearrangement joins TRBV12-3 or TRBV12-4 to TRBJ1-6; TRBD1 aligns across 8 bases. V dropped 5 bases and J dropped 5; count of bases not matched to a gene: 2. The CDR3 spans 14 residues. In DNA form, the CDR3 reads TGTGCCAGCAGTGTGACAGGGGATAATTCACCCCTCCACTTT. It codes for CASSVTGDNSPLHF.

The genes are TRBV7-2 and TRBJ1-3; D is unresolved. CDR1 is SGHTA, CDR2 FQGNSA, per germline. The CDR3 is 15 residues long. Trimming removed 3 bases at V and 1 base at J, with 10 bases between. In nucleotides, the CDR3 is TGTGCCAGCAGCTTTCGTGGATTTTCTGGAAACACCATATATTTT. Its translation is CASSFRGFSGNTIYF.

V and J are TRBV4-3 and TRBJ2-7, with D perhaps TRBD1 or TRBD2 (6 bases each). Trimming shortened V by 0 bases and J by 0 bases, and 18 bases separated the two germline ends. The CDR3 spans 18 residues. Germline V gene sequence: CDR1 LGHNA, CDR2 YSLEER. For the CDR3, the DNA is TGCGCCAGCAGCCAAGAGAGGGGGGCCAGGACTCGCTCCTACGAGCAGTACGTC. It specifies CASSQERGARTRSYEQYV.

The chain combines TRBV6-6 with TRBJ2-5, with D unclear. The CDR3 sequence is 13 residues long. Germline V lookup: CDR1 MNHNY, CDR2 SVGAGI (reference sequence). V was clipped by 2 bases and J by 5 bases, with 9 bases between them. CDR3 protein: CASSYEFGETQYF. CDR3 coding DNA: TGTGCCAGCAGTTACGAGTTCGGGGAGACCCAGTACTTC.

The V and J genes are TRBV28 and TRBJ1-2; 7 bases align to TRBD1. From germline, CDR1 is MDHEN and CDR2 SYDVKM. Germline trimming cut 8 bases from V and 4 bases from J; bases unmatched to any gene: 4. The CDR3 spans 12 residues. DNA for the CDR3: TGTGCCAGCGGGACAGTGGTCTATGGCTACACCTTC. It translates to CASGTVVYGYTF.